The 19 T cell receptor beta chains reported below all come from one sample, sequenced in a study of human T cells and chemical hapten exposure. TCRdb re-called the RACE reads through MiXCR, storing one row per CDR3 protein. The table has around 99,000 distinct CDR3 sequences, about a tenth seen once; the top ten hold around 3.1%. Time point specified: patch test 2, 6 weeks after DPC sensitization. The treatment here: therapeutic diphenylcyclopropenone sensitization with weekly scalp DPC. The material was whole blood, obtained in connection with sensitization to the hapten diphenylcyclopropenone (DPC). These receptor sequences come from a woman in her 40s with alopecia areata. Some clones in this sample may be carry-over from other donors' samples.

This clonotype was found many times. The V gene is TRBV7-9, the J gene TRBJ1-6; D is unclear. CDR1 and CDR2 (germline): SEHNR, FQNEAQ (reference sequence). The CDR3 extends over 13 amino acids. Trimming stripped 1 base from V and 7 bases from J, with 5 bases between. CDR3 amino acids: CASSLGVNSPLHF. In nucleotides, the CDR3 is TGTGCCAGCAGCTTAGGTGTGAATTCACCCCTCCACTTT.

This clonotype appeared many times. The chain carries TRBV11-2 and TRBJ2-3; D is ambiguous. Deletions cut 1 base from V and 0 bases from J, with 11 bases between. This CDR3 region has 16 residues. The germline gives CDR1 SGHAT, CDR2 FQNNGV. DNA for the CDR3: TGTGCCAGCAGCTTAGCGGTGTTAGCAAGCACAGATACGCAGTATTTT. It encodes CASSLAVLASTDTQYF.

This clonotype appeared a few times. The CDR3 DNA is TGCAGCGTCCGGACAGGGGGCATAGATACGCAGTATTTT. Translated, it gives CSVRTGGIDTQYF. The chain is built from TRBV29-1 and TRBJ2-3; 11 bases agree with TRBD1. The CDR3 runs to 13 residues. Germline V CDR1 and CDR2: SQVTM, ANQGSEA. Trimming took 6 bases from V and 5 from J; bases not matched to a gene: 4.

This clonotype was seen repeatedly, ten times or more. The rearrangement joins TRBV7-2 to TRBJ1-3; D is ambiguous. The germline V gene encodes CDR1 SGHTA and CDR2 FQGNSA. The CDR3 totals 17 residues. Trimming cost V 2 bases and J 4 bases, with 18 bases left between them. CDR3 nucleotides: TGTGCCAGCAGCTTATTTGCAGGCCCCAGAAAGGGAAACACCATATATTTT. Its protein product is CASSLFAGPRKGNTIYF. Supplemented by reference TRBV7-2 and TRBJ1-3, the full variable domain reads GAGVSQSPSNKVTEKGKDVELRCDPISGHTALYWYRQSLGQGLEFLIYFQGNSAPDKSGLPSDRFSAERTGGSVSTLTIQRTQQEDSAVYLCASSLFAGPRKGNTIYFGEGSWLTVV.

This clonotype appeared many times. The rearrangement uses TRBV5-1 and TRBJ1-4; D is ambiguous. The germline V and J ends were trimmed by 0 bases and 6 bases, with 6 bases remaining between them. Germline V gives CDR1 SGHRS, CDR2 YFSETQ. There are 13 residues in the CDR3. The CDR3 sequence is CASSLEQHEKLFF. The CDR3 nucleotides read TGCGCCAGCAGCTTGGAGCAGCATGAAAAACTGTTTTTT.

In the case of this clonotype: The junction differs from germline at one of its ends, possibly a read error. The chain has TRBV20-1 and TRBJ1-5; D remains unclear. The CDR3 is made up of 14 amino acids. Per germline, CDR1 DFQATT and CDR2 SNEGSKA (reference sequence). CDR3 sequence (DNA): TGCAGTGCCCCCCCCGGAGGGTCCAATCGGCCCCAGCATTTT. This sequence encodes CSAPPGGSNRPQHF.

This clonotype occurred many times. The chain recombines TRBV13 with TRBJ2-4; D unclear. Between the trimmed V and J ends, which lost 0 bases and 2 bases, there was a span of 11 bases. The germline CDR1 and CDR2 sequences are PRHDT and FYEKMQ (reference sequence). This CDR3 has 16 amino acids. The chain's CDR3 is CASSLGENLPKNIQYF. The CDR3 DNA reads as TGTGCCAGCAGCTTAGGAGAGAACCTACCCAAAAACATTCAGTACTTC.

This clonotype was picked up a small number of times. V gene TRBV5-1 combines with J gene TRBJ2-5; 10 bases match TRBD2. Germline loops: CDR1 SGHRS, CDR2 YFSETQ. The CDR3 covers 15 residues. Trimming removed 1 base from V and 5 bases from J; junction bases left unmatched: 5. In DNA form, the CDR3 reads TGCGCCAGCAGCTTGCGAGCGGGGGGGCCGGAGACCCAGTACTTC. It is translated as CASSLRAGGPETQYF. The variable domain in full, completed from reference TRBV5-1 and TRBJ2-5, reads KAGVTQTPRYLIKTRGQQVTLSCSPISGHRSVSWYQQTPGQGLQFLFEYFSETQRNKGNFPGRFSGRQFSNSRSEMNVSTLELGDSALYLCASSLRAGGPETQYFGPGTRLLVL.

The gene calls are TRBV11-2 and TRBJ2-2; no firm D call. CDR3 length equals 14 residues. Trimming removed 0 bases at V and 1 base at J, with 3 bases between. CDR1 and CDR2 (germline): SGHAT, FQNNGV. The CDR3 DNA reads TGTGCCAGCAGCTTAGAGCGGAACACCGGGGAGCTGTTTTTT. This gives the protein CASSLERNTGELFF. Variable domain in full (rest from reference TRBV11-2 and TRBJ2-2): EAGVAQSPRYKIIEKRQSVAFWCNPISGHATLYWYQQILGQGPKLLIQFQNNGVVDDSQLPKDRFSAERLKGVDSTLKIQPAKLEDSAVYLCASSLERNTGELFFGEGSRLTVL.

The chain links TRBV29-1 to TRBJ2-3; D is possibly TRBD2 (7 bases). Between the trimmed V and J ends, which lost 5 bases and 6 bases, there was a span of 15 bases. Germline V gene data show CDR1 as SQVTM and CDR2 as ANQGSEA. The CDR3 is made up of 13 amino acids. Here the CDR3 DNA reads TGCAGCGTTAGAGGGGGGGCCCTTGATACGCAGTATTTT. Encoded protein: CSVRGGALDTQYF.

The chain joins TRBV4-3 to TRBJ2-7, with D possibly being TRBD1 or TRBD2 (5 bases each). This CDR3 contains 16 residues. V was cut by 1 base and J by 2 bases, with 15 bases left in between. Per the germline V gene, CDR1 is LGHNA and CDR2 is YSLEER. In DNA, the CDR3 is TGCGCCAGCAGCCAAGGGTTAGGGACCCACGCCTACGAGCAGTACTTC. It encodes CASSQGLGTHAYEQYF.

The V call is TRBV19, the J call TRBJ2-7; TRBD1 is a possible D gene (6 bases). The V and J ends lost 3 bases and 2 bases respectively, with 11 bases between them. The CDR3 runs to 14 residues. The V gene's germline CDR1 is LNHDA and CDR2 SQIVND (reference sequence). In DNA form, the CDR3 reads TGTGCCAGTAGTATGGCAGGGGAACCCTACGAGCAGTACTTC. Residues: CASSMAGEPYEQYF.

This clonotype appeared many times. The chain has TRBV4-3 and TRBJ1-2; 8 bases align to TRBD1. The germline V gene has CDR1 LGHNA and CDR2 YSLEER. This CDR3 has 14 amino acids. The trim removed 8 bases at V and 3 bases at J, leaving 8 bases unmatched. In nucleotides, the CDR3 is TGCGCCAGCGGTGACAGGGGAGATTACTATGGCTACACCTTC. This encodes CASGDRGDYYGYTF.

Ten or more counts support this clonotype. The rearrangement joins TRBV9 to TRBJ2-1; no firm D call. This CDR3 comprises 15 residues. The germline gives CDR1 SGDLS, CDR2 YYNGEE. Trimming removed 3 bases from V and 6 bases from J, with 16 bases in between. The DNA of the CDR3 is TGTGCCAGCAGCGCCATTCCGAGTTCCGCCAATGAGCAGTTCTTC. This codes for CASSAIPSSANEQFF.

Written as DNA, the CDR3 is TGTGCCAGCAGTGAACCCCAAAGACCCCTCCACTTT. This encodes CASSEPQRPLHF. The genes are TRBV6-1 and TRBJ1-6; unclear D gene. Germline V lookup: CDR1 MNHNS, CDR2 SASEGT. The CDR3 extends over 12 amino acids. V dropped 2 bases and J dropped 12 bases, with 8 bases sitting between them.

This clonotype has more than one count but fewer than ten. V usage is TRBV11-3 and J usage is TRBJ2-5, with TRBD1 identical over 9 bases. V was clipped by 5 bases and J by 4 bases; unmatched bases: 8. Germline V gene data show CDR1 as SGHNT and CDR2 as YENEEA. The CDR3 has 15 residues. The CDR3 DNA reads as TGTGCCAGCAGCCCAGGGGACAGGGCTCGAGAGACCCAGTACTTC. Translation gives CASSPGDRARETQYF.

In its sample, this clonotype was seen many times. CDR3 in amino acids: CASKSYRENTEAFF. The CDR3, as DNA: TGTGCCAGCAAGAGTTACAGGGAGAACACTGAAGCTTTCTTT. The chain is built from TRBV6-5 and TRBJ1-1, with D perhaps TRBD1 (6 bases). Trimming removed 7 bases at V and 1 base at J, with 13 bases between. The CDR3 has 14 residues. Per germline, CDR1 MNHEY and CDR2 SVGAGI.

This rearrangement joins TRBV20-1 to TRBJ2-2; D possibly corresponds to TRBD1 (6 bases). Germline CDR1 is DFQATT and CDR2 is SNEGSKA (reference sequence). V was shortened by 7 bases and J by 1 base, with 19 bases between the two germline ends. The CDR3 length is 16 residues. The DNA of the CDR3 is TGCAGTGTCAGTCCCCGTGGGGGCCGGAACACCGGGGAGCTGTTTTTT. As protein: CSVSPRGGRNTGELFF.

There are many counts of this clonotype. This chain connects TRBV3-1 to TRBJ1-6; D is uncertain. Trimming cost V 1 base and J 3 bases, with 10 bases left between them. This CDR3 spans 16 amino acids. Germline lookup yields CDR1 LGHDT and CDR2 YNNKEL (reference sequence). CDR3 region: CASSQGGSVYNSPLHF. As DNA, the CDR3 is TGTGCCAGCAGCCAAGGGGGAAGCGTCTATAATTCACCCCTCCACTTT.